One and the same sample provided the 8 T cell receptor beta chains below, sequenced in a study of a mutant IDH1 vaccine in newly diagnosed glioma. Time point here: week 47, end of study. It was 300 ug of mutant IDH1 20-mer peptide that made up each vaccine dose, given with topical imiquimod. TCRdb's table, derived via immunoSEQ multiplex PCR, lists solely in-frame clones and lacks some. The sample has approximately 31,000 clones, more than 65% seen once. These receptors have no identified antigens. Sequencing used PBMCs, obtained from a glioma patient whose treatment included an IDH1 peptide vaccine. These receptors were obtained from a man younger than 45 with glioma.

The chain uses TRBV2 and TRBJ2-3, with D possibly being TRBD2 (6 bases). Germline V gives CDR1 SNHLY, CDR2 FYNNEI. The CDR3 runs to 11 residues. With 6 bases removed from V and 9 bases from J, the gap between germline ends came to 10 bases. As DNA, the CDR3 is TGTGCCAGCAGCGCCGGGAGCACGCAGTATTTT. It is translated as CASSAGSTQYF.

This chain connects TRBV6-1 to TRBJ2-7, with 7 nucleotides matching TRBD1. CDR1 and CDR2 from the germline V gene are MNHNS and SASEGT. The V segment lost 8 bases and the J segment 2 bases; nucleotides outside the gene matches: 3. CDR3 length equals 12 residues. CDR3 in amino acids: CASETGAYEQYF. The CDR3 nucleotides are TGTGCCAGCGAAACAGGGGCCTACGAGCAGTACTTC.

The chain couples TRBV7-8 to TRBJ1-5; D is unclear. Trimming stripped 1 base from V and 1 base from J, with 14 bases between. CDR3 length: 17 amino acids. Germline V gives CDR1 SGHVS, CDR2 FQNEAQ. This chain's CDR3 is CASSLERRRVSNQPQHF. The DNA of the CDR3 is TGTGCCAGCAGCTTAGAAAGGAGGAGAGTAAGCAATCAGCCCCAGCATTTT. The entire variable domain, with the rest obtained from reference TRBV7-8 and TRBJ1-5, is as follows: GAGVSQSPRYKVAKRGQDVALRCDPISGHVSLFWYQQALGQGPEFLTYFQNEAQLDKSGLPSDRFFAERPEGSVSTLKIQRTQQEDSAVYLCASSLERRRVSNQPQHFGDGTRLSIL.

The chain recombines TRBV27 with TRBJ2-2; the D is unclear. Germline loops: CDR1 MNHEY, CDR2 SMNVEV (reference sequence). The CDR3 runs 13 residues. Trimming cost V 2 bases and J 9 bases, with 10 bases left between them. CDR3 in amino acids: CASSLDVGRELFF. The CDR3 DNA follows: TGTGCCAGCAGTTTAGATGTGGGCCGGGAGCTGTTTTTT.

This chain links TRBV11-3 with TRBJ2-1; D is ambiguous. This CDR3 spans 13 amino acids. Trimming left V 3 bases short and J 5 bases short, with 8 bases between. Germline lookup yields CDR1 SGHNT and CDR2 YENEEA. As DNA, the CDR3 is TGTGCCAGCAGCTTTAGACGGGACAATGAGCAGTTCTTC. Translating gives CASSFRRDNEQFF.

This clone is labeled medium-sized. The chain has TRBV19 and TRBJ1-5; weak D call: TRBD1 (5 bases). CDR1 and CDR2 from the germline V gene are LNHDA and SQIVND (reference sequence). V was trimmed by 4 bases and J by 5 bases, leaving 18 bases between them. The CDR3 totals 16 residues. CDR3 DNA: TGTGCCAGTAGTAGACCCGGCGGGGGGTTCGATCAGCCCCAGCATTTT. Its protein is CASSRPGGGFDQPQHF.

V usage is TRBV2 and J usage is TRBJ2-1, with 7 bases identical to TRBD2. Germline V gene sequence: CDR1 SNHLY, CDR2 FYNNEI. The CDR3 is made up of 16 amino acids. V was clipped by 3 bases and J by 2 bases; unmatched bases: 7. The CDR3 DNA sequence: TGTGCCAGCAGTGAGAGGTCTAGCGGAGCCTACAATGAGCAGTTCTTC. Its protein product is CASSERSSGAYNEQFF.

V is TRBV27 and J is TRBJ2-2, with 7 bases fitting TRBD2. This CDR3 comprises 13 residues. Per the germline V gene, CDR1 is MNHEY and CDR2 is SMNVEV (reference sequence). J was trimmed by 7 bases and V by 3 bases; bases with no gene match: 2. CDR3 coding DNA: TGTGCCAGCAGTTTGGGAGGGCTCGGGGAGCTGTTTTTT. It is translated as CASSLGGLGELFF.